This entry features one T cell receptor (beta chain) sequence. This sample was taken from a study of T cells after yellow fever vaccination. From the 5' RACE reads, TCRdb called clonotypes with MiXCR, one entry per CDR3 protein. This table holds roughly 350,000 distinct CDR3 sequences, about 4% found once. CDR1 KGHSH and CDR2 LQKENI come from the germline V gene. V dropped 6 bases and J dropped 10; count of bases not matched to a gene: 13. CDR3 length: 15 residues. The source is a man aged 18-30 years who received the YFV17D yellow fever vaccine. The chain has TRBV18 and TRBJ2-1; 9 nucleotides match TRBD1. The input for sequencing was PBMCs, taken 5 days after the yellow fever booster vaccination. CDR3 loop: CASSPSGQGFKEQFF. The CDR3 DNA sequence: TGTGCCAGCTCCCCCAGTGGACAGGGGTTCAAAGAGCAGTTCTTC.